This entry lists 5 T cell receptor beta chains sequenced from one sample in a study of T-cell memory formation after mild COVID-19. From the 5' RACE reads, TCRdb called clonotypes with MiXCR, one entry per CDR3 protein. The data show 90,000 to 120,000 distinct CDR3 sequences, about 15% seen once. Sequenced sample: PBMCs or a T cell subset sorted from them (not recorded which). These receptors were collected from a young man who had mild COVID-19 (a few samples of this study predate the infection). Cell type and time point are not known.

This clonotype was seen just once. The chain carries TRBV20-1 and TRBJ1-2; TRBD1 matches 7 bases. With V trimmed by 0 bases and J by 6 bases, 7 bases remained unmatched. The CDR3 extends over 14 amino acids. CDR1 is DFQATT and CDR2 is SNEGSKA in the germline V gene (reference sequence). The CDR3 spells CSARDRGQINGYTF. Written as DNA, the CDR3 is TGCAGTGCTAGAGATCGGGGACAGATCAATGGCTACACCTTC.

This clonotype turned up a few times. The V and J genes are TRBV5-6 and TRBJ2-7; D is undetermined. V lost 1 base to trimming and J lost 6 bases, with 8 bases between them. There are 12 residues in the CDR3. The V gene's germline CDR1 is SGHDT and CDR2 YYEEEE. This chain's CDR3 is CASSLIKGEQYV. For the CDR3, the DNA is TGTGCCAGCAGCTTGATCAAGGGCGAGCAGTACGTC.

This clonotype was counted a few times. The V call is TRBV16, the J call TRBJ2-1, with TRBD2 as a possible D gene (6 bases). CDR1 is KGHSY, CDR2 FQNENV, per germline. V shed 2 bases and J shed 4 bases, with 15 bases lying between them. CDR3 size: 16 residues. The CDR3 coding sequence is TGTGCCAGCAGCCAAGACGGTGGTCGGGGGTACAATGAGCAGTTCTTC. It translates to CASSQDGGRGYNEQFF.

This clonotype was seen only a few times. The J gene is TRBJ2-1, the V gene TRBV28; 7 bases fit TRBD1. V lost 6 bases, J lost 5 bases, and 4 bases stayed unmatched. This CDR3 region has 13 residues. Per germline, CDR1 MDHEN and CDR2 SYDVKM. The CDR3: CASRSTGDNEQFF. For the CDR3, the DNA is TGTGCCAGCAGATCTACAGGGGACAATGAGCAGTTCTTC.

The chain links TRBV10-3 to TRBJ1-5; no definite D call. Germline CDR1 is ENHRY and CDR2 is SYGVKD. This CDR3 region has 13 residues. The ends were cut back, 4 bases at V and 9 bases at J, with 13 bases in the middle. The CDR3 nucleotides are TGTGCCATCAGTGGGGATGGGTCCCCGCCCCAGCATTTT. It specifies CAISGDGSPPQHF.